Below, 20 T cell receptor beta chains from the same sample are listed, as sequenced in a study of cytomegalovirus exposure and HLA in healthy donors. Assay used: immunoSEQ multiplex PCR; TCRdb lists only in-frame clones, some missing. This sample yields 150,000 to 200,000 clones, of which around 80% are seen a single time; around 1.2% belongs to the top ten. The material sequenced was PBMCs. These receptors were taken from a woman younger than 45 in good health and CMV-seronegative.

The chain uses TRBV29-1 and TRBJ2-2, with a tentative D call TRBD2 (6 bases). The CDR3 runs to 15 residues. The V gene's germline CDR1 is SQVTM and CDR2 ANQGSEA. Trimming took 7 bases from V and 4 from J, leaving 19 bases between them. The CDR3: CSAGGPAGSTGELFF. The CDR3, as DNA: TGCAGCGCCGGGGGACCCGCAGGGAGCACCGGGGAGCTGTTTTTT.

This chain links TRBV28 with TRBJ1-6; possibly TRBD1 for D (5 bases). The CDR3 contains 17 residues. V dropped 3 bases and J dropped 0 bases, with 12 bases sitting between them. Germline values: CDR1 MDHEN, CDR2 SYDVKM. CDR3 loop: CASSFPQGLSYNSPLHF. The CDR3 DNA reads TGTGCCAGCAGTTTTCCCCAGGGCCTCTCCTATAATTCACCCCTCCACTTT.

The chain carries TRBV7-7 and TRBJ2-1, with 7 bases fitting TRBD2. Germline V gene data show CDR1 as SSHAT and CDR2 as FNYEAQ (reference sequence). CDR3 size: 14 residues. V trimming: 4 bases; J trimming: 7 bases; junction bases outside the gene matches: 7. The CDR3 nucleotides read TGTGCCAGCAGCTCCGGACTAGGCATTAATGAGCAGTTCTTC. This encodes CASSSGLGINEQFF.

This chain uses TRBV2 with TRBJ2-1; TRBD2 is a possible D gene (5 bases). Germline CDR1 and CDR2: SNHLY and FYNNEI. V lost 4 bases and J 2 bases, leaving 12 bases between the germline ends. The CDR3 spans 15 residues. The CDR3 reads CASSVSGSAYNEQFF. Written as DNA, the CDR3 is TGTGCCAGCAGTGTCAGCGGATCAGCCTACAATGAGCAGTTCTTC.

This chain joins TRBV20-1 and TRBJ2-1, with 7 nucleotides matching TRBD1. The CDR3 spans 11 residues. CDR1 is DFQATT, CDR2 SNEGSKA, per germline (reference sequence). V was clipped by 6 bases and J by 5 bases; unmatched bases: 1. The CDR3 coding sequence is TGCAGTGCAGGGGGCCACAATGAGCAGTTCTTC. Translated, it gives CSAGGHNEQFF.

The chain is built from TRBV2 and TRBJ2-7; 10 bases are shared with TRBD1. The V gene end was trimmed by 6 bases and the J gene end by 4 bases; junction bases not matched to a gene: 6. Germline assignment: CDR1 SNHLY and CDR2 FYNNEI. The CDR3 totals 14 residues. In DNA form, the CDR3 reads TGTGCCAGCAGAATTAGACAGGGGGCGTACGAGCAGTACTTC. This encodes CASRIRQGAYEQYF.

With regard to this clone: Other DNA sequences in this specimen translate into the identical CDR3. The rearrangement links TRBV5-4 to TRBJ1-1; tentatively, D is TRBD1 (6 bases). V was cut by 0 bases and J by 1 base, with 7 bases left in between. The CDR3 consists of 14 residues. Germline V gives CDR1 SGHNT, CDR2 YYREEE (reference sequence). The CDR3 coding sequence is TGTGCCAGCAGCTTGGGGGGGCCGAACACTGAAGCTTTCTTT. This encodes CASSLGGPNTEAFF.

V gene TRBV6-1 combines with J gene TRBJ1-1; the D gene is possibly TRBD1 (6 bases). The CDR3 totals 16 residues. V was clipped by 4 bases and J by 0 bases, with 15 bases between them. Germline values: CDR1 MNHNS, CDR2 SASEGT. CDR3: CASSARGGHVNTEAFF. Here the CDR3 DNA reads TGTGCCAGCAGTGCTCGCGGGGGACACGTGAACACTGAAGCTTTCTTT.

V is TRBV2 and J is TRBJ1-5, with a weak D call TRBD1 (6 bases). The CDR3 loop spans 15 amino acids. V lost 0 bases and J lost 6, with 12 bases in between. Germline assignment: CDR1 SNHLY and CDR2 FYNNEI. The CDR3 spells CASSEAPQGFQPQHF. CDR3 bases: TGTGCCAGCAGTGAAGCGCCACAGGGTTTTCAGCCCCAGCATTTT.

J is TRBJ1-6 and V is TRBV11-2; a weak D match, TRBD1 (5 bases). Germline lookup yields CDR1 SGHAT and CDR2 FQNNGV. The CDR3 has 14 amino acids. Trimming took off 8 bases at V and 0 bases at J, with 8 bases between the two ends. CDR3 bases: TGTGCCAGCCAGCAGGGCTCCTATAATTCACCCCTCCACTTT. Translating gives CASQQGSYNSPLHF.

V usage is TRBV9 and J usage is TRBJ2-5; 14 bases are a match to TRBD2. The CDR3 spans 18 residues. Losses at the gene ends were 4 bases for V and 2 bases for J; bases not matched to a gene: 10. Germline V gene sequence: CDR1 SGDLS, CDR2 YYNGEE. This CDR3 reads CASSSSVTSGGAQETQYF. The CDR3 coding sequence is TGTGCCAGCAGCTCCAGTGTGACTAGCGGGGGGGCACAAGAGACCCAGTACTTC.

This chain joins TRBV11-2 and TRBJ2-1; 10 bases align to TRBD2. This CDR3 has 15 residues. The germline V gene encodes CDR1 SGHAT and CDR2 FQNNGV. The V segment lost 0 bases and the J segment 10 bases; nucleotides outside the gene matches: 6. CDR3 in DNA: TGTGCCAGCAGCTTAGATCCCTTGGGACTAGCGGAGCAGTTCTTC. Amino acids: CASSLDPLGLAEQFF.

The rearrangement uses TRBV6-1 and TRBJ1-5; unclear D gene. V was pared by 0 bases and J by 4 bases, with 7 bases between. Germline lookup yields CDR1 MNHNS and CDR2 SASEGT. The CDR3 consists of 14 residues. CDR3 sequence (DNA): TGTGCCAGCAGTGAAGCGCTAGGAAATCAGCCCCAGCATTTT. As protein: CASSEALGNQPQHF.

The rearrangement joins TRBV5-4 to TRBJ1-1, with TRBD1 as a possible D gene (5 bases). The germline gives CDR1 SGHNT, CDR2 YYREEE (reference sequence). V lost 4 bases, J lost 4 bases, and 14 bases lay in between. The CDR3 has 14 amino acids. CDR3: CASSRGALGTEAFF. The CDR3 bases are TGTGCCAGCAGCCGCGGGGCTCTGGGCACTGAAGCTTTCTTT.

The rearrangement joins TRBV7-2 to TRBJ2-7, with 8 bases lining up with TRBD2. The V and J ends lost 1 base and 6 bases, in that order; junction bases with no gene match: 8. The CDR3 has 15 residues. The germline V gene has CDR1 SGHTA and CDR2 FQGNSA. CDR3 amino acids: CASSLDRAGGREQYF. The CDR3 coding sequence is TGTGCCAGCAGCTTAGATCGCGCGGGGGGACGCGAGCAGTACTTC.

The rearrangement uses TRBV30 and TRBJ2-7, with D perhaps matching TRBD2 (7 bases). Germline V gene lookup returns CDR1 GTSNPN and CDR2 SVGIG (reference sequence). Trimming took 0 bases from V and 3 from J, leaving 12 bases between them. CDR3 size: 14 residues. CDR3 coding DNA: TGTGCCTGGAGTGTATTGCGGGGGCACTACGAGCAGTACTTC. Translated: CAWSVLRGHYEQYF.

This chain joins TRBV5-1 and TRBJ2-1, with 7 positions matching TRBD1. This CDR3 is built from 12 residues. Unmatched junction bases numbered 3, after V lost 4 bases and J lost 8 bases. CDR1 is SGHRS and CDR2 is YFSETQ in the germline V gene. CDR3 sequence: CASSLDRDEQFF. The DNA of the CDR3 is TGCGCCAGCAGCCTCGACAGGGATGAGCAGTTCTTC.

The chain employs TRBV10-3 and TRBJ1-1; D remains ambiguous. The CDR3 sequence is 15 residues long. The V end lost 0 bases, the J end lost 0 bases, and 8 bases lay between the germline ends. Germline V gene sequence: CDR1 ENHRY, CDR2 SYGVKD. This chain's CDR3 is CAISESGRMNTEAFF. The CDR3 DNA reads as TGTGCCATCAGTGAGTCTGGCAGGATGAACACTGAAGCTTTCTTT.

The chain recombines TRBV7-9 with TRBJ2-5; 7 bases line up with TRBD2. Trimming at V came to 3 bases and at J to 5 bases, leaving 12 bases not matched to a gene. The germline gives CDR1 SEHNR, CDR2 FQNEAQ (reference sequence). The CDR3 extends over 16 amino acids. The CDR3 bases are TGTGCCAGCAGCTTCGGTAGCGGGCAGCAGTCGGAGACCCAGTACTTC. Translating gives CASSFGSGQQSETQYF.

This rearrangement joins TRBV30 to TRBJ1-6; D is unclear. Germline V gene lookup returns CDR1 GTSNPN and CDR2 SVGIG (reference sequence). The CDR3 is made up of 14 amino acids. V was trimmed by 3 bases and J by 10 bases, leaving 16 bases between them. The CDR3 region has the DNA TGTGCCTGGAGCGGGGTGGCCGTGGGCTCACCCCTCCACTTT. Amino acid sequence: CAWSGVAVGSPLHF.